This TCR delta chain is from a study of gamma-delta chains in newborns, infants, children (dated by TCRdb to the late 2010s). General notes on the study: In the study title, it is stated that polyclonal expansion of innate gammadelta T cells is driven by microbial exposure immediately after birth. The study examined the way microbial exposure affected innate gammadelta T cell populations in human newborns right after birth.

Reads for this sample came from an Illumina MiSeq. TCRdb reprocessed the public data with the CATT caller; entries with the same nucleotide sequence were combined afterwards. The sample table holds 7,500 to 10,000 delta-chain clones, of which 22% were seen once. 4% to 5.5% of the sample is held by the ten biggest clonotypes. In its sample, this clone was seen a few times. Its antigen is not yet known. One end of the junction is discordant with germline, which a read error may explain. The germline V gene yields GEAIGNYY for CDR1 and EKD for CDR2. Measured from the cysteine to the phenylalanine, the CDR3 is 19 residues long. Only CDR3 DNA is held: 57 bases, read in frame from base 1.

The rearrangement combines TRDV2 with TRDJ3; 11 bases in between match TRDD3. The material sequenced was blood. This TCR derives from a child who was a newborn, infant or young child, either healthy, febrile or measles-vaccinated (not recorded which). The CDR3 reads CACDPVGDTRSWDTQQMFF. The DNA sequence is TGTGCCTGTGACCCTGTGGGGGATACGCGCTCCTGGGACACCCAACAGATGTTTTTC.